This T cell receptor beta chain was profiled in a study of cytomegalovirus exposure and HLA in healthy donors. With respect to this clone: Its antigen is unknown.

Germline loops: CDR1 SGHNT, CDR2 YENEEA. The junction had 6 bases not matched to a gene; V was cut back by 1 base and J by 1 base. The CDR3 length is 17 residues. Study-level points and caveats: Fewer N-insertions than the roughly 600-donor mean were reportedly shown by an Asian-associated ancestry cluster in a later analysis.

Healthy people donating bone marrow made up the donors. Use of 60 Vbeta and 13 Jbeta primers characterized the PCR. TCRdb's table, derived via immunoSEQ multiplex PCR, lists solely in-frame clones and lacks some. The sample records hundreds of thousands of clones, approximately 78% being singletons. The chain joins TRBV11-3 to TRBJ2-7; 11 nucleotides match TRBD1. This clonotype was sampled from a boy aged 5 to 17 in good health and CMV-seronegative. The sequencing sample was made of PBMCs. The CDR3 region is CASSLAKGTGGSYEQYF. CDR3 DNA: TGTGCCAGCAGCTTAGCAAAAGGGACAGGGGGTTCCTACGAGCAGTACTTC.